These 5 T cell receptor beta chains originate from one sample sequenced in a study of blood T cell repertoires in COVID-19. Profiling relied on immunoSEQ multiplex PCR, and the TCRdb table lists in-frame clones only, not all of them. Counted here are hundreds of thousands of clones, roughly 88% occurring once; the ten biggest clones make up over 1.1%. Sequencing used peripheral blood. All receptors derive from a woman aged 25 to 45 with active or convalescent COVID-19.

The chain recombines TRBV19 with TRBJ1-2, with a possible D match to TRBD1 (6 bases). CDR3 size: 14 residues. The V end was cut by 10 bases, the J end by 0 bases, with 15 bases between. The germline gives CDR1 LNHDA, CDR2 SQIVND (reference sequence). CDR3 loop: CATQQGSTNYGYTF. In DNA form, the CDR3 reads TGTGCCACCCAACAGGGATCAACTAACTATGGCTACACCTTC.

This clone was seen a handful of times. The chain has TRBV10-1 and TRBJ1-5, with 8 bases matching TRBD1. Unmatched junction bases numbered 10, after V lost 10 bases and J lost 5 bases. The CDR3 extends over 14 amino acids. Germline V lookup: CDR1 WNHNN, CDR2 SYGVQD (reference sequence). The CDR3 bases are TGCGCCATTACGAAACGCAGGGGGCATCAGCCCCAGCATTTT. It yields the protein CAITKRRGHQPQHF.

The chain couples TRBV9 to TRBJ1-4, with a weak D call TRBD1 (5 bases). V gave up 1 base and J gave up 0 bases, with 13 bases separating them. CDR1 and CDR2 (germline): SGDLS, YYNGEE. The CDR3 is 17 residues long. The CDR3 DNA is TGTGCCAGCAGCGTACCCAGGGAAGGTGCAACTAATGAAAAACTGTTTTTT. It yields the protein CASSVPREGATNEKLFF.

This clone turned up a few times. The genes are TRBV5-1 and TRBJ1-1, with a possible D match to TRBD1 (6 bases). This CDR3 has 13 amino acids. Germline assignment: CDR1 SGHRS and CDR2 YFSETQ. V was shortened by 9 bases and J by 8 bases, with 20 bases between the two germline ends. The CDR3 bases are TGCGCCACCTCCCCAACTACAGGGTTCGAAGCTTTCTTT. Amino acid sequence: CATSPTTGFEAFF.

This chain uses TRBV2 with TRBJ2-5, with 9 nucleotides matching TRBD1. Germline trimming cut 7 bases from V and 5 bases from J; bases unmatched to any gene: 11. CDR1 and CDR2 (germline): SNHLY, FYNNEI. The CDR3 sequence is 15 residues long. CDR3 loop: CASIGGGTGLETQYF. The CDR3 nucleotides are TGTGCCAGCATTGGGGGGGGGACAGGGCTTGAGACCCAGTACTTC.